The 21 T cell receptor beta chains given below trace back to one sample, sequenced in a study of identical twins. From the 5' RACE reads, TCRdb called clonotypes with MiXCR, one entry per CDR3 protein. Of roughly 690,000 distinct CDR3 sequences in the sample, around 20% were seen once. These same data were also listed under a study on T cells expressing NK-cell markers.

What was sequenced was PBMCs. These receptors originate from a woman in her late teens or twenties in good health.

The V call is TRBV14, the J call TRBJ2-7; D uncertain. Germline V lookup: CDR1 SGHDN, CDR2 FVKESK. The CDR3 length is 15 residues. The V end lost 3 bases, the J end lost 5 bases, and 17 bases lay between the germline ends. The CDR3 is CASSHLNGMDHEQYF. Here the CDR3 DNA reads TGTGCCAGCAGCCATCTCAACGGTATGGACCACGAGCAGTACTTC.

CDR3 bases: TGTGCCAGCAGTTCCCAGACAGGGGGTAATTCACCCCTCCACTTT. This translates into CASSSQTGGNSPLHF. The rearrangement uses TRBV12-3 or TRBV12-4 and TRBJ1-6; 9 bases agree with TRBD1. Losses at the gene ends were 4 bases for V and 6 bases for J; bases not matched to a gene: 4. This CDR3 is 15 amino acids long.

CDR3 loop: CASSLSGTSGGANIYNEQFF. The CDR3 nucleotides are TGCGCCAGCAGCTTGTCCGGGACTAGCGGGGGGGCGAACATATACAATGAGCAGTTCTTC. The chain recombines TRBV5-1 with TRBJ2-1, with TRBD2 matching 16 bases. Losses at the gene ends were 1 base for V and 4 bases for J; bases not matched to a gene: 11. Per germline, CDR1 SGHRS and CDR2 YFSETQ. This CDR3 spans 20 amino acids.

In its sample, this clonotype was seen many times. The chain links TRBV18 to TRBJ2-5; D unclear. This CDR3 has 13 amino acids. CDR1 and CDR2 (germline): KGHSH, LQKENI. V gave up 8 bases and J gave up 2 bases, with 12 bases separating them. In nucleotides, the CDR3 is TGTGCCAGCAGTCCTCAGGCGCAAGAGACCCAGTACTTC. Translated, it gives CASSPQAQETQYF.

The V call is TRBV10-3, the J call TRBJ1-2; 7 nucleotides line up with TRBD1. CDR1 and CDR2 (germline): ENHRY, SYGVKD. J gave up 4 bases and V 11 bases, and 7 bases lay outside the gene matches. CDR3 size: 12 residues. The CDR3 loop is CASQDRSYGYTF. CDR3 nucleotides: TGTGCCTCTCAGGACAGGAGCTATGGCTACACCTTC.

The V and J genes are TRBV29-1 and TRBJ1-2; D is uncertain. The CDR3 covers 13 residues. V dropped 8 bases and J dropped 4 bases, with 17 bases sitting between them. Germline V lookup: CDR1 SQVTM, CDR2 ANQGSEA. The CDR3, as DNA: TGCAGCTCCCGGGTGAGAGGTAGCTATGGCTACACCTTC. It codes for CSSRVRGSYGYTF.

The chain has TRBV5-4 and TRBJ1-3; tentative D call: TRBD1 (5 bases). Germline V gene lookup returns CDR1 SGHNT and CDR2 YYREEE (reference sequence). The CDR3 is made up of 14 amino acids. Deletions cut 0 bases from V and 9 bases from J, with 13 bases between. CDR3 DNA: TGTGCCAGCAGCTTGGCGAGGGGAGGGAGCACCATATATTTT. Encoded protein: CASSLARGGSTIYF.

This chain links TRBV27 with TRBJ1-5; 9 bases map to TRBD1. Germline loops: CDR1 MNHEY, CDR2 SMNVEV (reference sequence). The CDR3 is 15 residues long. Germline trimming cut 7 bases from V and 6 bases from J; bases unmatched to any gene: 10. In DNA, the CDR3 is TGTGCCAGCATGCCACAGGGGGCGCTTGGTCAGCCCCAGCATTTT. Amino acids: CASMPQGALGQPQHF.

The CDR3 region is CASSFGQGGDTQYF. The CDR3 region has the DNA TGTGCCAGCAGCTTCGGACAGGGAGGAGATACGCAGTATTTT. This chain links TRBV11-2 with TRBJ2-3; 8 nucleotides line up with TRBD1. The junction had 4 bases not matched to a gene; V was cut back by 3 bases and J by 5 bases. This CDR3 has 14 amino acids. The germline gives CDR1 SGHAT, CDR2 FQNNGV.

The V and J genes are TRBV4-2 and TRBJ2-5, with D hard to call. CDR3 size: 12 residues. Germline V gives CDR1 LGHNA, CDR2 YNFKEQ. Trimming removed 2 bases at V and 4 bases at J, with 5 bases between. CDR3 sequence reads: CASSQTPETQYF. DNA of the CDR3: TGTGCCAGCAGCCAAACACCAGAGACCCAGTACTTC.

J is TRBJ2-7 and V is TRBV15; D tentatively fits TRBD1 or TRBD2 (5 bases each). Germline CDR1 and CDR2: LNHNV and YYDKDF (reference sequence). The CDR3 totals 15 residues. The V end lost 3 bases, the J end lost 4 bases, and 16 bases lay between the germline ends. The CDR3 DNA reads TGTGCCACCAGCAGGGAACCGGGACCACTATACGAGCAGTACTTC. Its protein product is CATSREPGPLYEQYF.

This clonotype was seen only a few times. The chain combines TRBV5-1 with TRBJ2-1, with 7 bases aligning to TRBD2. The CDR3 is made up of 17 amino acids. In germline, CDR1 is SGHRS, CDR2 YFSETQ. J gave up 7 bases and V 5 bases, and 18 bases lay outside the gene matches. The CDR3 region has the DNA TGCGCCAGCAGGAAAAGAACAGTTAATATCGGGGGGAATGAGCAGTTCTTC. It encodes CASRKRTVNIGGNEQFF.

V is TRBV20-1 and J is TRBJ1-4, with 7 positions matching TRBD1. Unmatched junction bases numbered 8, after V lost 5 bases and J lost 8 bases. CDR3 length: 13 residues. Per the germline V gene, CDR1 is DFQATT and CDR2 is SNEGSKA (reference sequence). The CDR3 reads CSARRGGLEKLFF. In nucleotides, the CDR3 is TGCAGTGCTCGCAGAGGGGGCTTAGAAAAACTGTTTTTT.

CDR3 residues: CASSFLLWEQFF. CDR3 sequence (DNA): TGTGCCAGCAGCTTTCTCTTGTGGGAGCAGTTCTTC. This rearrangement joins TRBV5-5 to TRBJ2-1; D remains ambiguous. Per the germline V gene, CDR1 is SGHKS and CDR2 is YYEKEE (reference sequence). Trimming took 2 bases from V and 10 from J, leaving 10 bases between them. The CDR3 contains 12 residues.

The chain uses TRBV6-1 and TRBJ2-7; D is perhaps TRBD2 (5 bases). Trimming stripped 3 bases from V and 5 bases from J, with 11 bases between. Germline assignment: CDR1 MNHNS and CDR2 SASEGT. CDR3 length: 13 amino acids. CDR3 in amino acids: CASSDPGFHEQYF. CDR3 DNA: TGTGCCAGCAGTGACCCGGGATTCCACGAGCAGTACTTC.

V is TRBV9 and J is TRBJ2-4; 7 positions agree with TRBD1. Trimming cost V 3 bases and J 6 bases; bases outside gene matches: 0. Per the germline V gene, CDR1 is SGDLS and CDR2 is YYNGEE. The CDR3 is 12 residues long. Here the CDR3 DNA reads TGTGCCAGCAGCGGGGACAGAAACATTCAGTACTTC. Its protein is CASSGDRNIQYF.

The chain employs TRBV6-1 and TRBJ2-5; 11 bases match TRBD2. With V trimmed by 5 bases and J by 6 bases, 8 bases remained unmatched. From germline, CDR1 is MNHNS and CDR2 SASEGT. CDR3 length equals 15 residues. CDR3: CASSRVAGGVQTQYF. CDR3 sequence (DNA): TGTGCCAGCAGTAGGGTAGCGGGAGGGGTGCAGACCCAGTACTTC.

This clonotype came up many times. The chain links TRBV12-3 or TRBV12-4 to TRBJ1-1; D is ambiguous. The CDR3 sequence is 14 residues long. With 3 bases removed from V and 0 bases from J, the gap between germline ends came to 8 bases. CDR3 sequence (DNA): TGTGCCAGCAGTTTTTCACAGATGAACACTGAAGCTTTCTTT. Translation: CASSFSQMNTEAFF.

The J gene is TRBJ2-1, the V gene TRBV5-1; tentative D call: TRBD1 (6 bases). The CDR3 loop spans 14 amino acids. Trimming left V 4 bases short and J 10 bases short, with 18 bases between. The germline V gene has CDR1 SGHRS and CDR2 YFSETQ. CDR3 DNA sequence: TGCGCCAGCAGCCTCGACCCGCAGGGGAGAGAGCAGTTCTTC. Protein: CASSLDPQGREQFF.

The V and J genes are TRBV6-5 and TRBJ2-2; 13 bases map to TRBD2. The CDR3 is 17 amino acids. With V trimmed by 4 bases and J by 4 bases, 6 bases remained unmatched. Germline loops: CDR1 MNHEY, CDR2 SVGAGI. The CDR3 sequence is CASSSPGTSGITGELFF. CDR3 nucleotides: TGTGCCAGCAGTTCACCCGGGACTAGCGGGATCACCGGGGAGCTGTTTTTT.

The V call is TRBV6-1, the J call TRBJ2-5, with 7 bases identical to TRBD2. The J segment lost 3 bases and the V segment lost 5 bases, leaving 9 bases of the junction unmatched. CDR1 is MNHNS, CDR2 SASEGT, per germline. This CDR3 contains 15 residues. The CDR3 region has the DNA TGTGCCAGCAGTCTCGGGTCTAGCGGAAAAGAGACCCAGTACTTC. Its protein is CASSLGSSGKETQYF.